The 32 T cell receptor beta chains below all came from one sample that was sequenced in a study of shared clonotypes between healthy human individuals. Generated by immunoSEQ multiplex PCR, the TCRdb table keeps only in-frame clones and is missing some. The sample has around 1.9 million clones, roughly 95% seen once. Terminally differentiated effector memory CD45RA+ cells were excluded by CCR7 positive selection of CD45RO-negative cells. The sequencing input was naive CD8+ T cells from PBMCs. These receptors came from a man aged 18 to 30 in good health. Some clones in this sample may be carry-over from other donors' samples.

The chain combines TRBV27 with TRBJ2-7; 9 bases agree with TRBD1. The V segment lost 0 bases and the J segment 3 bases; nucleotides outside the gene matches: 6. Germline CDR1 is MNHEY and CDR2 is SMNVEV (reference sequence). The CDR3 totals 16 residues. CDR3 region: CASSLSKGTGRYEQYF. The CDR3 DNA follows: TGTGCCAGCAGTTTATCAAAAGGGACAGGGCGCTACGAGCAGTACTTC.

The V call is TRBV7-8, the J call TRBJ2-7; no clear D gene. V was pared by 3 bases and J by 2 bases, with 14 bases between. Germline V gene sequence: CDR1 SGHVS, CDR2 FQNEAQ. CDR3 length: 15 amino acids. The CDR3 sequence: CASSFGPVSPYEQYF. CDR3 sequence (DNA): TGTGCCAGCAGCTTTGGGCCAGTAAGCCCCTACGAGCAGTACTTC. The full variable domain, in which reference TRBV7-8 and TRBJ2-7 provide the parts outside the CDR3, is GAGVSQSPRYKVAKRGQDVALRCDPISGHVSLFWYQQALGQGPEFLTYFQNEAQLDKSGLPSDRFFAERPEGSVSTLKIQRTQQEDSAVYLCASSFGPVSPYEQYFGPGTRLTVT.

The chain carries TRBV7-3 and TRBJ2-7, with 7 bases identical to TRBD2. Per the germline V gene, CDR1 is SGHTA and CDR2 is FQGTGA. V trimming: 2 bases; J trimming: 7 bases; junction bases outside the gene matches: 5. The CDR3 spans 13 residues. CDR3 DNA sequence: TGTGCCAGCAGCTTAGTTTCGGGGGGTGAGCAGTACTTC. Its translation is CASSLVSGGEQYF.

CDR3 coding DNA: TGTGCCAGCACCCTTTCTGCATTACTGAACACTGAAGCTTTCTTT. This sequence encodes CASTLSALLNTEAFF. This rearrangement joins TRBV27 to TRBJ1-1; no clear D gene. The CDR3 contains 15 residues. The V gene lost 7 bases and the J gene lost 0 bases, with 15 bases spanning the gap. Germline V gene lookup returns CDR1 MNHEY and CDR2 SMNVEV (reference sequence).

The chain combines TRBV2 with TRBJ2-1; D unclear. The germline V gene has CDR1 SNHLY and CDR2 FYNNEI. The CDR3 has 10 residues. V gave up 4 bases and J gave up 13 bases, with 8 bases separating them. The CDR3: CASSGASQFF. DNA for the CDR3: TGTGCCAGCAGTGGAGCTTCACAGTTCTTC.

V usage is TRBV2 and J usage is TRBJ2-7; TRBD1 agrees at 7 bases. J was trimmed by 3 bases and V by 2 bases; bases with no gene match: 4. From germline, CDR1 is SNHLY and CDR2 FYNNEI. This CDR3 comprises 14 residues. In DNA form, the CDR3 reads TGTGCCAGCAGTGAAAGGGGACAGAGCTACGAGCAGTACTTC. Residues: CASSERGQSYEQYF.

CDR3 in amino acids: CASSGSGGALSNQPQHF. CDR3 in DNA: TGTGCCAGCAGCGGGAGCGGGGGCGCGTTAAGCAATCAGCCCCAGCATTTT. V usage is TRBV7-9 and J usage is TRBJ1-5; the D gene is possibly TRBD1 (6 bases). This CDR3 comprises 17 residues. V was pared by 5 bases and J by 1 base, with 18 bases between. Germline CDR1 and CDR2: SEHNR and FQNEAQ (reference sequence).

V gene TRBV21-1 combines with J gene TRBJ2-7; the table's D call TRBD1 went unverified against the DNA. TRBV21-1 is shown as a pseudogene. The CDR3 totals 13 residues. CDR3 residues: CASRQGTSYEQYF. Here the CDR3 DNA reads TGTGCCAGTAGACAGGGGACTTCCTACGAGCAGTACTTC.

The chain links TRBV7-8 to TRBJ2-1; TRBD2 matches 8 bases. Germline loops: CDR1 SGHVS, CDR2 FQNEAQ. The CDR3 has 17 residues. Trimming took 5 bases from V and 5 from J; bases not matched to a gene: 14. CDR3 nucleotides: TGTGCCAGCAGCCATGGGTACGGGAGGGCCAGCCACAATGAGCAGTTCTTC. Translating it yields CASSHGYGRASHNEQFF.

This sequence joins TRBV19 and TRBJ2-1, with D unresolved. CDR1 is LNHDA and CDR2 is SQIVND in the germline V gene (reference sequence). Trimming left V 8 bases short and J 3 bases short, with 11 bases between. The CDR3 contains 13 residues. CDR3 in amino acids: CASGSFSYNEQFF. CDR3 DNA: TGTGCCAGTGGGTCCTTTAGCTACAATGAGCAGTTCTTC.

This clone has only a few counts. This rearrangement joins TRBV30 to TRBJ2-2, with 9 bases matching TRBD1. V lost 6 bases, J lost 6 bases, and 11 bases stayed unmatched. The germline gives CDR1 GTSNPN, CDR2 SVGIG (reference sequence). The CDR3 is made up of 15 amino acids. The CDR3 is CACLRGTGYSGELFF. In nucleotides, the CDR3 is TGTGCCTGCCTGAGGGGGACAGGGTATTCCGGGGAGCTGTTTTTT.

The chain is built from TRBV6-1 and TRBJ2-1, with D possibly matching TRBD1 (5 bases). The CDR3 extends over 11 amino acids. V was trimmed by 2 bases and J by 15 bases, leaving 11 bases between them. The germline CDR1 and CDR2 sequences are MNHNS and SASEGT. CDR3 nucleotide sequence: TGTGCCAGCAGTGAACAGGGTATTGCGTTCTTC. Its translation is CASSEQGIAFF.

The chain recombines TRBV9 with TRBJ2-1; 7 nucleotides line up with TRBD2. This CDR3 has 16 residues. The V and J ends lost 3 bases and 1 base, in that order; junction bases with no gene match: 7. Germline values: CDR1 SGDLS, CDR2 YYNGEE. For the CDR3, the DNA is TGTGCCAGCAGCGATCGAGCGGGATGGTCCTACAATGAGCAGTTCTTC. It yields the protein CASSDRAGWSYNEQFF.

A single count supports this clone. The chain uses TRBV2 and TRBJ2-7; 7 bases are a match to TRBD1. Germline V lookup: CDR1 SNHLY, CDR2 FYNNEI. V gave up 4 bases and J gave up 0 bases; unmatched junction bases: 9. There are 16 residues in the CDR3. CDR3 protein: CASSAGTVISSYEQYF. The DNA for the CDR3 is TGTGCCAGCAGTGCGGGGACAGTGATTTCCTCCTACGAGCAGTACTTC.

The chain's CDR3 is CASSQNRDRDYGYTF. DNA of the CDR3: TGCGCCAGCAGCCAAAACCGGGACCGGGACTATGGCTACACCTTC. The V and J genes are TRBV4-1 and TRBJ1-2; D is possibly TRBD1 (5 bases). The CDR3 length is 15 residues. Per the germline V gene, CDR1 is MGHRA and CDR2 is YSYEKL. V was pared by 2 bases and J by 3 bases, with 13 bases between.

Comment on this clone: The identical CDR3 is also encoded by other nucleotide sequences in the sample. The J gene is TRBJ2-7, the V gene TRBV4-1; D unresolved. There are 12 residues in the CDR3. CDR1 and CDR2 (germline): MGHRA, YSYEKL. V shed 0 bases and J shed 4 bases, with 4 bases lying between them. CDR3 region: CASSQDGYEQYF. The CDR3 DNA is TGCGCCAGCAGCCAAGACGGGTACGAGCAGTACTTC.

The genes are TRBV5-4 and TRBJ2-7, with 7 positions matching TRBD2. Trimming took 1 base from V and 1 from J; bases not matched to a gene: 5. CDR1 and CDR2 from the germline V gene are SGHNT and YYREEE (reference sequence). The CDR3 extends over 15 amino acids. CDR3 nucleotide sequence: TGTGCCAGCAGCTTGATGCGGGAGTTTTCCTACGAGCAGTACTTC. Its translation is CASSLMREFSYEQYF.

The rearrangement links TRBV7-9 to TRBJ1-2, with D uncertain. The V gene lost 5 bases and the J gene lost 10 bases, with 8 bases spanning the gap. Per the germline V gene, CDR1 is SEHNR and CDR2 is FQNEAQ (reference sequence). This CDR3 spans 10 amino acids. The CDR3 DNA is TGTGCCAGCAGCCCTTCTGTCTACACCTTC. This translates into CASSPSVYTF.

V gene TRBV16 combines with J gene TRBJ1-4; TRBD1 agrees at 7 bases. Losses at the gene ends were 2 bases for V and 5 bases for J; bases not matched to a gene: 11. The CDR3 is 17 amino acids. CDR1 and CDR2 from the germline V gene are KGHSY and FQNENV. The CDR3 bases are TGTGCCAGCAGCCAACTCACCACAGGGGTTCCCAATGAAAAACTGTTTTTT. Translated: CASSQLTTGVPNEKLFF.

On this clone: Within the sample, other DNA sequences also encode this same CDR3. This chain links TRBV29-1 with TRBJ2-7; no reliable D call. V shed 6 bases and J shed 0 bases, with 6 bases lying between them. Germline V lookup: CDR1 SQVTM, CDR2 ANQGSEA. The CDR3 extends over 11 amino acids. The CDR3 bases are TGCAGCGTAGCCGACTCCTACGAGCAGTACTTC. Protein: CSVADSYEQYF.

The J gene is TRBJ1-3, the V gene TRBV7-6; D not resolved. Germline loops: CDR1 SGHVS, CDR2 FNYEAQ. With 1 base removed from V and 4 bases from J, the gap between germline ends came to 11 bases. The length of the CDR3 is 15 residues. CDR3 loop: CASSLGSPSGNTIYF. The CDR3, as DNA: TGTGCCAGCAGCTTAGGTAGTCCCAGCGGAAACACCATATATTTT.

This rearrangement joins TRBV29-1 to TRBJ2-1, with 9 bases identical to TRBD2. Trimming removed 5 bases from V and 9 bases from J; junction bases left unmatched: 8. CDR1 and CDR2 (germline): SQVTM, ANQGSEA. CDR3 length: 13 amino acids. The CDR3, as DNA: TGCAGCGTTCGGGCGGGAGGGGGAGCTGAGCAGTTCTTC. Encoded protein: CSVRAGGGAEQFF.

The rearrangement links TRBV9 to TRBJ2-3; possible D gene TRBD2, 6 bases. Germline V gene sequence: CDR1 SGDLS, CDR2 YYNGEE. CDR3 length: 15 residues. V gave up 0 bases and J gave up 7 bases, with 15 bases separating them. CDR3 coding DNA: TGTGCCAGCAGCGTAGAGCCGTCGGGGAGGTATACGCAGTATTTT. Protein sequence: CASSVEPSGRYTQYF.

The chain employs TRBV5-5 and TRBJ2-1, with 11 nucleotides matching TRBD2. The CDR3 is 15 amino acids. Looked up from germline, CDR1 is SGHKS and CDR2 is YYEKEE (reference sequence). V lost 4 bases, J lost 6 bases, and 6 bases stayed unmatched. The CDR3 coding sequence is TGTGCCAGCAGCCTACTAGCGGGAGTTATCAATGAGCAGTTCTTC. It specifies CASSLLAGVINEQFF.

This clone was counted a single time. The chain joins TRBV27 to TRBJ2-1; TRBD2 matches 8 bases. This CDR3 region has 19 residues. The germline V gene encodes CDR1 MNHEY and CDR2 SMNVEV (reference sequence). V dropped 7 bases and J dropped 1; count of bases not matched to a gene: 18. For the CDR3, the DNA is TGTGCCAGCAATGCAATTAGCGGGACTGGGGGGAGGTCCTACAATGAGCAGTTCTTC. Translating gives CASNAISGTGGRSYNEQFF.

The V call is TRBV9, the J call TRBJ2-1; TRBD1 matches at 7 bases. This CDR3 is 17 amino acids long. V lost 0 bases to trimming and J lost 1 base; unmatched junction nucleotides: 7. Per the germline V gene, CDR1 is SGDLS and CDR2 is YYNGEE. The chain's CDR3 is CASSVASDRASYNEQFF. The CDR3 coding sequence is TGTGCCAGCAGCGTAGCGAGTGACAGGGCTTCCTACAATGAGCAGTTCTTC.

The gene calls are TRBV30 and TRBJ1-3, with D possibly TRBD1 on 6 matching bases. This CDR3 comprises 15 residues. Germline assignment: CDR1 GTSNPN and CDR2 SVGIG (reference sequence). Trimming left V 6 bases short and J 0 bases short, with 15 bases between. This CDR3 reads CACPGTGSSGNTIYF. CDR3 DNA: TGTGCCTGCCCAGGTACAGGGTCCTCTGGAAACACCATATATTTT. Combining the CDR3 with reference TRBV30 and TRBJ1-3 gives the whole variable domain SQTIHQWPATLVQPVGSPLSLECTVEGTSNPNLYWYRQAAGRGLQLLFYSVGIGQISSEVPQNLSASRPQDRQFILSSKKLLLSDSGFYLCACPGTGSSGNTIYFGEGSWLTVV.

The V call is TRBV27, the J call TRBJ2-1; 7 bases fit TRBD2. Trimming at V came to 5 bases and at J to 0 bases, leaving 4 bases not matched to a gene. The CDR3 covers 15 residues. The germline CDR1 and CDR2 sequences are MNHEY and SMNVEV (reference sequence). The CDR3 coding sequence is TGTGCCAGCAGTCCGGCGGGAGACTCCTACAATGAGCAGTTCTTC. Its protein is CASSPAGDSYNEQFF.

This chain uses TRBV7-9 with TRBJ1-1, with D uncertain. There are 13 residues in the CDR3. Trimming left V 4 bases short and J 8 bases short, with 14 bases between. Germline lookup yields CDR1 SEHNR and CDR2 FQNEAQ (reference sequence). This CDR3 reads CASSSTDGEEAFF. CDR3 coding DNA: TGTGCCAGCAGCTCCACGGACGGTGAAGAAGCTTTCTTT.

The CDR3: CASSQTVAEQYF. The CDR3 DNA is TGCGCCAGCAGCCAGACAGTGGCCGAGCAGTACTTC. J is TRBJ2-7 and V is TRBV4-1; weak D call: TRBD1 (5 bases). Trimming took 3 bases from V and 6 from J, leaving 9 bases between them. The CDR3 consists of 12 residues. Looked up from germline, CDR1 is MGHRA and CDR2 is YSYEKL.

J is TRBJ2-1 and V is TRBV28; TRBD1 is a possible D gene (7 bases). Trimming removed 5 bases at V and 1 base at J, with 18 bases between. The CDR3 is 17 amino acids. Germline loops: CDR1 MDHEN, CDR2 SYDVKM. Here the CDR3 reads CASSDGRGTDSYNEQFF. CDR3 nucleotides: TGTGCCAGCAGTGACGGGAGAGGGACAGATTCCTACAATGAGCAGTTCTTC.

The chain has TRBV9 and TRBJ2-1, with 7 bases that match TRBD2. This CDR3 comprises 16 residues. Per the germline V gene, CDR1 is SGDLS and CDR2 is YYNGEE. The V and J ends lost 4 bases and 2 bases, in that order; junction bases with no gene match: 9. Here the CDR3 reads CASSPPTSSPYNEQFF. The CDR3 DNA reads as TGTGCCAGCAGCCCCCCGACTAGCTCCCCCTACAATGAGCAGTTCTTC.